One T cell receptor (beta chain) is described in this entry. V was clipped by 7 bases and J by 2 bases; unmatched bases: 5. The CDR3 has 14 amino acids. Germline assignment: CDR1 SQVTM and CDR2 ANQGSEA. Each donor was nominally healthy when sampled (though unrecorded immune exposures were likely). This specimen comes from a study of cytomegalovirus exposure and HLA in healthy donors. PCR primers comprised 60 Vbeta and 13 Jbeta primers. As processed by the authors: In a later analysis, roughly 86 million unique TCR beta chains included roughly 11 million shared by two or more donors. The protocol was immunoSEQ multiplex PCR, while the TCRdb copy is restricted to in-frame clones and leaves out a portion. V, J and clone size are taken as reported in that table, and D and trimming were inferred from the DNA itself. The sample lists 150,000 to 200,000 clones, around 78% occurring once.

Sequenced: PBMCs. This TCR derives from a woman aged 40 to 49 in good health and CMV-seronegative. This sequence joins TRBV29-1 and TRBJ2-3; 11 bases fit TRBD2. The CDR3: CSERLAGTTDTQYF. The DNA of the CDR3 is TGCAGCGAACGACTAGCGGGGACCACAGATACGCAGTATTTT.